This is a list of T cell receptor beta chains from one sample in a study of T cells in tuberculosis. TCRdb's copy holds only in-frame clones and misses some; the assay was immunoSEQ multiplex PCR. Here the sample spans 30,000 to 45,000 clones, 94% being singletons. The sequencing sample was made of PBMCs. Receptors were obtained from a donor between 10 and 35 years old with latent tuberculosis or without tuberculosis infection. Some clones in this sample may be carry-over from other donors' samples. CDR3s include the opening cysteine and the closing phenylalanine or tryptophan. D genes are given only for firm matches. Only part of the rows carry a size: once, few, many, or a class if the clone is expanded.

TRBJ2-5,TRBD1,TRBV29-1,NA,TGCAGCGTTGTCGACAGGGGCCAAGAGACCCAGTACTTC,CSVVDRGQETQYF
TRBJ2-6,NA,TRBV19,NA,TGTGCCAGTAGTATGAGTAGCGTGGGAACCTCTCGGGCCAACGTCCTGACTTTC,CASSMSSVGTSRANVLTF
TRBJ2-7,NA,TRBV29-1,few,TGCAGCGTTGAAGCGGGGGGCAGGTACGAGCAGTACTTC,CSVEAGGRYEQYF
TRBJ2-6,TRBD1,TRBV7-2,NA,TGTGCCAGCAGCAGAGAGACAGGGGGTTTTTCTGGGGCCAACGTCCTGACTTTC,CASSRETGGFSGANVLTF
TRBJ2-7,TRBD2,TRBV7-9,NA,TGTGCCAGCAGCTCGGCCGGGGGGTTTGATCACGAGCAGTACTTC,CASSSAGGFDHEQYF
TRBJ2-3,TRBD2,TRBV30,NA,TGTGCCTGGAACGGACTAGCGGGGGGGGTCACAGATACGCAGTATTTT,CAWNGLAGGVTDTQYF
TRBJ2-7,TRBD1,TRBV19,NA,TGTGCCAGTAGTACCCGGGACAGGGTGAACGAGCAGTACTTC,CASSTRDRVNEQYF
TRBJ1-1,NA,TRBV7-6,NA,TGTGCCAGCAGCCAACAGGGTGACACTGAAGCTTTCTTT,CASSQQGDTEAFF
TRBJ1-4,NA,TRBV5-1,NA,TGCGCCAGCAGTTATGGACAGTATAATGAAAAACTGTTTTTT,CASSYGQYNEKLFF
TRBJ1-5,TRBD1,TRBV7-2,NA,TGTGCCAGCAGCTTAAATTGGGGACAGAGCAATCAGCCCCAGCATTTT,CASSLNWGQSNQPQHF
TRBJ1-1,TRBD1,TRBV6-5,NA,TGTGCCAGCAGTTACTCAACACCGGGACAGGGGTTAGAAGCTTTCTTT,CASSYSTPGQGLEAFF
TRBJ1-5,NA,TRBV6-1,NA,TGTGCCAGCAGTGAGTACAGGATATATAGCAATCAGCCCCAGCATTTT,CASSEYRIYSNQPQHF
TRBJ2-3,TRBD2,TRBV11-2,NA,TGTGCCAGCAGCTTGGGCTATAGACTAGCGGGGGTTCCCACAGATACGCAGTATTTT,CASSLGYRLAGVPTDTQYF
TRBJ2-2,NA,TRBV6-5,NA,TGTGCCAGCAGTCCGGAGGGGTTGTGGACCGGGGAGCTGTTTTTT,CASSPEGLWTGELFF
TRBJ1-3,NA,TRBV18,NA,TGTGCCAGCTCACCCCCCCCCGGGAGAGGAAACACCATATATTTT,CASSPPPGRGNTIYF
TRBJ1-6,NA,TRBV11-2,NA,TGTGCCAGCAACTACTGGGGCGTTGATTCACCCCTCCACTTT,CASNYWGVDSPLHF